The 8 T cell receptor beta chains reported below all come from one sample, sequenced in a study of Graves' ophthalmopathy and Graves' hyperthyroidism. RNA served as the template for amplifying TCR beta CDR3 regions. Second-round multiplex PCR came after a first-round RT-PCR that employed HTBI primers. TCRdb redid the calling of the multiplex PCR reads with MiXCR, one entry per CDR3 protein. The profile shows roughly 410,000 distinct CDR3 sequences, 15% of them singletons. The sample consisted of peripheral blood. Every receptor here comes from a woman aged 18-29 years with stable Graves' hyperthyroidism.

This clonotype was detected many times. This rearrangement joins TRBV6-2 or TRBV6-3 to TRBJ2-5; TRBD2 aligns across 7 bases. The CDR3 consists of 15 residues. Germline V CDR1 and CDR2: MNHEY, SVGEGT. Germline trimming cut 1 base from V and 2 bases from J; bases unmatched to any gene: 4. The CDR3: CASSYFGREQETQYF. The CDR3 nucleotides read TGTGCCAGCAGTTACTTCGGGCGGGAGCAAGAGACCCAGTACTTC.

The sample holds many counts of this clonotype. V is TRBV7-2 and J is TRBJ1-5; D may be TRBD1 (5 bases). Germline CDR1 and CDR2: SGHTA and FQGNSA. CDR3 length equals 13 residues. With 5 bases removed from V and 3 bases from J, the gap between germline ends came to 8 bases. The CDR3 sequence is CASSPTANQPQHF. As DNA, the CDR3 is TGTGCCAGCAGCCCGACAGCCAATCAGCCCCAGCATTTT.

V gene TRBV3-1 combines with J gene TRBJ1-1, with no clear D. V lost 2 bases, J lost 1 base, and 5 bases lay in between. Looked up from germline, CDR1 is LGHDT and CDR2 is YNNKEL (reference sequence). The CDR3 extends over 13 amino acids. CDR3 protein: CASSQQRNTEAFF. The CDR3 DNA is TGTGCCAGCAGCCAACAGCGGAACACTGAAGCTTTCTTT.

The CDR3 spells CASSFLDRDTGELFF. CDR3 bases: TGTGCCAGCAGCTTCTTGGACAGGGACACCGGGGAGCTGTTTTTT. This chain links TRBV7-2 with TRBJ2-2; TRBD1 agrees at 8 bases. The CDR3 loop spans 15 amino acids. Germline-derived CDR1 and CDR2 are SGHTA and FQGNSA. V gave up 3 bases and J gave up 3 bases; unmatched junction bases: 3.

This clonotype was counted ten times or more. This chain links TRBV20-1 with TRBJ2-6, with D hard to call. Per the germline V gene, CDR1 is DFQATT and CDR2 is SNEGSKA (reference sequence). V dropped 3 bases and J dropped 1 base, with 7 bases sitting between them. This CDR3 comprises 14 residues. The CDR3 DNA reads TGCAGTGCTAGGGACGTTTCTGGGGCCAACGTCCTGACTTTC. Translation gives CSARDVSGANVLTF.

This clonotype was seen ten or more times. The chain has TRBV24-1 and TRBJ1-3; D is unresolved. CDR1 is KGHDR, CDR2 SFDVKD, per germline. CDR3 length: 15 residues. V was trimmed by 5 bases and J by 0 bases, leaving 10 bases between them. CDR3 region: CATSAPTVSGNTIYF. The CDR3 DNA reads TGTGCCACCAGTGCGCCTACAGTCTCTGGAAACACCATATATTTT.

This clonotype appeared many times. This chain links TRBV7-2 with TRBJ1-1, with a weak D call TRBD1 (5 bases). Germline CDR1 reads SGHTA; CDR2 reads FQGNSA. The CDR3 is 16 residues long. Deletions cut 3 bases from V and 1 base from J, with 15 bases between. The CDR3 reads CASSLGLGLGNTEAFF. The DNA of the CDR3 is TGTGCCAGCAGCTTGGGACTAGGGCTCGGGAACACTGAAGCTTTCTTT.

In its sample, this clonotype was seen many times. V usage is TRBV12-3 or TRBV12-4 and J usage is TRBJ1-2, with D perhaps matching TRBD1 (6 bases). CDR3 length: 13 residues. V lost 6 bases and J 4 bases, leaving 12 bases between the germline ends. CDR3: CASRDQGTYGYTF. The DNA of the CDR3 is TGTGCCAGCAGAGACCAGGGGACCTATGGCTACACCTTC.